The T cell receptor (beta chain) under discussion was sequenced for a study of human T cells and chemical hapten exposure. Germline V gives CDR1 MDHEN, CDR2 SYDVKM. V was pared by 6 bases and J by 4 bases, with 13 bases between. The CDR3 is 13 amino acids. Time point denoted: patch test 1, 2 weeks after DPC sensitization. Treatment: therapeutic diphenylcyclopropenone sensitization with weekly scalp DPC. This clonotype occurred many times. TCRdb itself ran the RACE reads through MiXCR, one entry per CDR3 protein. This sample has some 49,000 distinct CDR3 sequences, with 9.3% found just once. This clonotype was sampled from a woman between 45 and 60 years old with alopecia areata. Some clones in this sample may be carry-over from other donors' samples. The chain joins TRBV28 to TRBJ2-7; D might be TRBD1 (6 bases). Material: whole blood, obtained in connection with sensitization to the hapten diphenylcyclopropenone (DPC). In nucleotides, the CDR3 is TGTGCCAGCAGCCCCTGGGACAAATACGAGCAGTACTTC. Translated, it gives CASSPWDKYEQYF.